This entry lists 26 T cell receptor beta chains sequenced from one sample in a study of shared clonotypes between healthy human individuals. The protocol was immunoSEQ multiplex PCR, while the TCRdb copy is restricted to in-frame clones and leaves out a portion. In the table there are 1,400,000 or so clones, roughly 98.5% of which are singletons. The sample taken for sequencing was naive CD4+ T cells sorted from blood. Subset denoted: CD45RA+ positively selected. The receptors originated from a man aged 25-40 years in good health.

This clone was seen a single time. V gene TRBV7-9 combines with J gene TRBJ2-7, with TRBD1 matching 8 bases. Unmatched junction bases numbered 10, after V lost 5 bases and J lost 1 base. CDR1 is SEHNR, CDR2 FQNEAQ, per germline (reference sequence). The CDR3 contains 16 residues. The CDR3 sequence: CASSRFGQGVSYEQYF. The CDR3 coding sequence is TGTGCCAGCAGCCGCTTCGGACAGGGAGTTTCCTACGAGCAGTACTTC.

This chain links TRBV4-3 with TRBJ1-4, with D unresolved. The germline V and J ends were trimmed by 0 bases and 8 bases, with 13 bases remaining between them. Germline CDR1 LGHNA, CDR2 YSLEER. The CDR3 is 15 residues long. The DNA of the CDR3 is TGCGCCAGCAGCCAAGATCACTTGGTGAAGGAAAAACTGTTTTTT. Translation gives CASSQDHLVKEKLFF.

This rearrangement joins TRBV5-1 to TRBJ2-7; no clear D. Trimming took 0 bases from V and 5 from J, leaving 12 bases between them. CDR1 and CDR2 from the germline V gene are SGHRS and YFSETQ. The CDR3 runs to 14 residues. Here the CDR3 DNA reads TGCGCCAGCAGCTTGGGGTCGTCGACGCACGAGCAGTACTTC. Translation gives CASSLGSSTHEQYF.

CDR3 in DNA: TGTGCCAGCAGTACCCCGGGGGGGAACCTATACTTC. It translates to CASSTPGGNLYF. The chain combines TRBV27 with TRBJ2-7; 8 bases agree with TRBD2. Unmatched junction bases numbered 10, after V lost 5 bases and J lost 13 bases. CDR3 length: 12 amino acids. Germline CDR1 MNHEY, CDR2 SMNVEV (reference sequence).

The rearrangement joins TRBV5-5 to TRBJ2-1, with 7 nucleotides matching TRBD2. The germline V gene encodes CDR1 SGHKS and CDR2 YYEKEE (reference sequence). Losses at the gene ends were 1 base for V and 8 bases for J; bases not matched to a gene: 12. This CDR3 is 16 amino acids long. The CDR3: CASSLLVGRGSDEQFF. In nucleotides, the CDR3 is TGTGCCAGCAGCTTGCTTGTAGGGAGGGGTAGCGATGAGCAGTTCTTC.

This chain joins TRBV5-1 and TRBJ2-3; TRBD1 matches at 7 bases. Germline V gene data show CDR1 as SGHRS and CDR2 as YFSETQ. The J segment lost 5 bases and the V segment lost 3 bases, leaving 3 bases of the junction unmatched. The CDR3 runs to 13 residues. CDR3: CASSSAGGDTQYF. CDR3 nucleotide sequence: TGCGCCAGCAGCTCTGCAGGGGGAGATACGCAGTATTTT.

V gene TRBV7-3 combines with J gene TRBJ2-5; the D gene is possibly TRBD2 (5 bases). In germline, CDR1 is SGHTA, CDR2 FQGTGA. The V gene lost 5 bases and the J gene lost 4 bases, with 17 bases spanning the gap. The CDR3 is 15 residues long. CDR3 sequence: CASSQRPGWGETQYF. Written as DNA, the CDR3 is TGTGCCAGCAGCCAGCGGCCGGGATGGGGAGAGACCCAGTACTTC. The full variable domain, with the rest looked up from reference TRBV7-3 and TRBJ2-5, is GAGVSQTPSNKVTEKGKYVELRCDPISGHTALYWYRQSLGQGPEFLIYFQGTGAADDSGLPNDRFFAVRPEGSVSTLKIQRTERGDSAVYLCASSQRPGWGETQYFGPGTRLLVL.

The chain has TRBV6-5 and TRBJ1-3; D ambiguous. V shed 7 bases and J shed 1 base, with 8 bases lying between them. The CDR3 is 13 amino acids. Germline V gene sequence: CDR1 MNHEY, CDR2 SVGAGI. In DNA, the CDR3 is TGTGCCAGCAACTCGCGTTCTGGAAACACCATATATTTT. This encodes CASNSRSGNTIYF.

J is TRBJ2-3 and V is TRBV11-3; D is unclear. Germline-derived CDR1 and CDR2 are SGHNT and YENEEA. Trimming shortened V by 1 base and J by 3 bases, and 5 bases separated the two germline ends. This CDR3 region has 13 residues. The CDR3 region has the DNA TGTGCCAGCAGCTTAGCTGGAACAGATACGCAGTATTTT. This sequence encodes CASSLAGTDTQYF.

The gene calls are TRBV19 and TRBJ2-7, with 10 bases aligning to TRBD1. Germline values: CDR1 LNHDA, CDR2 SQIVND (reference sequence). With 3 bases clipped from V and 5 bases from J, the junction kept 7 bases outside the gene matches. The CDR3 is 15 amino acids. Here the CDR3 reads CASSIRDRGKDEQYF. For the CDR3, the DNA is TGTGCCAGTAGTATTCGGGACAGGGGTAAGGACGAGCAGTACTTC. Drawing the rest from reference TRBV19 and TRBJ2-7, the complete variable domain is DGGITQSPKYLFRKEGQNVTLSCEQNLNHDAMYWYRQDPGQGLRLIYYSQIVNDFQKGDIAEGYSVSREKKESFPLTVTSAQKNPTAFYLCASSIRDRGKDEQYFGPGTRLTVT.

The chain joins TRBV6-6 to TRBJ1-1; D possibly corresponds to TRBD1 (5 bases). The CDR3 is 13 residues long. Looked up from germline, CDR1 is MNHNY and CDR2 is SVGAGI (reference sequence). V dropped 6 bases and J dropped 5 bases, with 13 bases sitting between them. CDR3: CASRKGQLTEAFF. CDR3 coding DNA: TGTGCCAGCAGGAAGGGGCAGCTTACTGAAGCTTTCTTT.

The gene calls are TRBV30 and TRBJ2-5; 7 nucleotides line up with TRBD1. Germline V gene sequence: CDR1 GTSNPN, CDR2 SVGIG (reference sequence). The CDR3 extends over 13 amino acids. Trimming cost V 0 bases and J 5 bases; bases outside gene matches: 3. CDR3 nucleotides: TGTGCCTGGAGTGTACAGGGGTCGGAGACCCAGTACTTC. Protein: CAWSVQGSETQYF.

The V and J genes are TRBV7-9 and TRBJ2-7; D possibly uses TRBD1 or TRBD2 (5 bases each). V shed 8 bases and J shed 0 bases, with 20 bases lying between them. This CDR3 has 16 amino acids. Germline CDR1 reads SEHNR; CDR2 reads FQNEAQ (reference sequence). CDR3 protein: CASPPEGHESSYEQYF. The CDR3 DNA is TGTGCCAGCCCCCCCGAGGGGCACGAAAGCTCCTACGAGCAGTACTTC.

The J gene is TRBJ2-3, the V gene TRBV5-1; the D is unclear. V shed 2 bases and J shed 0 bases, with 10 bases lying between them. The CDR3 length is 15 residues. Per germline, CDR1 SGHRS and CDR2 YFSETQ. The CDR3 reads CASSLISASTDTQYF. In DNA form, the CDR3 reads TGCGCCAGCAGCTTAATTAGTGCTAGCACAGATACGCAGTATTTT.

The genes are TRBV19 and TRBJ2-1; TRBD1 is a possible D gene (5 bases). The germline CDR1 and CDR2 sequences are LNHDA and SQIVND (reference sequence). Trimming took off 3 bases at V and 7 bases at J, with 13 bases between the two ends. The CDR3 consists of 14 residues. The CDR3 nucleotides are TGTGCCAGTAGTATTGGTGGGGCAATTAATGAGCAGTTCTTC. It yields the protein CASSIGGAINEQFF.

The genes are TRBV7-8 and TRBJ2-5; TRBD1 is a possible D gene (6 bases). CDR3 size: 14 residues. Looked up from germline, CDR1 is SGHVS and CDR2 is FQNEAQ. V was pared by 4 bases and J by 0 bases, with 9 bases between. The CDR3 loop is CASSYGQHQETQYF. CDR3 nucleotide sequence: TGTGCCAGCAGCTATGGACAGCACCAAGAGACCCAGTACTTC.

The chain links TRBV7-9 to TRBJ1-4, with D hard to call. V was pared by 1 base and J by 0 bases, with 12 bases between. This CDR3 is 17 amino acids long. Germline CDR1 SEHNR, CDR2 FQNEAQ (reference sequence). The CDR3 DNA reads TGTGCCAGCAGCTTAGGTTGGGCCGACACAACTAATGAAAAACTGTTTTTT. It translates to CASSLGWADTTNEKLFF.

The chain has TRBV25-1 and TRBJ2-3, with unresolved D. This CDR3 is built from 15 residues. Trimming removed 3 bases at V and 5 bases at J, with 15 bases between. Germline lookup yields CDR1 MGHDK and CDR2 SYGVNS. The CDR3 DNA follows: TGTGCCAGCAGTGAGTTTCTGGGTCTTGGAGATACGCAGTATTTT. This gives the protein CASSEFLGLGDTQYF.

This chain links TRBV5-1 with TRBJ2-5; D is possibly TRBD1 or TRBD2 (6 bases each). Looked up from germline, CDR1 is SGHRS and CDR2 is YFSETQ. V lost 3 bases and J lost 7, with 19 bases in between. The CDR3 has 15 amino acids. In nucleotides, the CDR3 is TGCGCCAGCAGCTATACGTCTCAGGGGACTGGGACCCAGTACTTC. Protein product: CASSYTSQGTGTQYF.

V gene TRBV28 combines with J gene TRBJ1-1; no clear D gene. CDR1 and CDR2 from the germline V gene are MDHEN and SYDVKM. With 9 bases removed from V and 6 bases from J, the gap between germline ends came to 14 bases. The CDR3 is 12 amino acids. The CDR3 loop is CASRRETPEAFF. As DNA, the CDR3 is TGTGCCAGTCGTCGAGAGACCCCTGAAGCTTTCTTT.

The chain is built from TRBV18 and TRBJ1-5; perhaps TRBD1 as D (6 bases). Trimming shortened V by 3 bases and J by 0 bases, and 27 bases separated the two germline ends. Germline V gene lookup returns CDR1 KGHSH and CDR2 LQKENI. The CDR3 runs 21 residues. The DNA of the CDR3 is TGTGCCAGCTCACCCGATCCCTCGACAGGAGGTTCCTATATTAGCAATCAGCCCCAGCATTTT. Translated, it gives CASSPDPSTGGSYISNQPQHF.

The rearrangement uses TRBV19 and TRBJ1-2, with D maybe TRBD1 (5 bases). Germline CDR1 reads LNHDA; CDR2 reads SQIVND (reference sequence). Trimming shortened V by 6 bases and J by 9 bases, and 26 bases separated the two germline ends. This CDR3 spans 16 amino acids. The CDR3 here is CASSSERTQLYGSYTF. The CDR3 DNA sequence: TGTGCCAGTAGCTCAGAGCGGACACAACTTTATGGGAGCTACACCTTC.

The count of this clone is one. CDR3 in DNA: TGTGCCAGCAGCCCCCACAGGGGGCCTAATGAAAAACTGTTTTTT. Translation gives CASSPHRGPNEKLFF. The genes are TRBV7-8 and TRBJ1-4; the match to TRBD1 covers 9 bases. J gave up 3 bases and V 5 bases, and 4 bases lay outside the gene matches. In germline, CDR1 is SGHVS, CDR2 FQNEAQ. The CDR3 has 15 amino acids.

The CDR3 DNA reads as TGTGCCAGCAGCTTAACCGGGACACTCACCGGGGAGCTGTTTTTT. It specifies CASSLTGTLTGELFF. This chain joins TRBV7-9 and TRBJ2-2, with D possibly matching TRBD1 (6 bases). From germline, CDR1 is SEHNR and CDR2 FQNEAQ (reference sequence). The ends were cut back, 2 bases at V and 4 bases at J, with 11 bases in the middle. This CDR3 region has 15 residues.

A remark on this clone: Other DNA sequences in this sample translate to the same CDR3. This chain uses TRBV19 with TRBJ2-7, with D tentatively TRBD2 (5 bases). The V and J ends lost 6 bases and 0 bases respectively, with 12 bases between them. Germline CDR1 LNHDA, CDR2 SQIVND (reference sequence). The CDR3 is 14 residues long. The CDR3 sequence: CASRERASSYEQYF. The CDR3 DNA reads TGTGCCAGTAGAGAGAGGGCCAGCTCCTACGAGCAGTACTTC.

V gene TRBV19 combines with J gene TRBJ2-1, with 8 bases that match TRBD2. The J segment lost 3 bases and the V segment lost 4 bases, leaving 5 bases of the junction unmatched. There are 15 residues in the CDR3. Germline loops: CDR1 LNHDA, CDR2 SQIVND (reference sequence). CDR3 in amino acids: CASSKRAGDYNEQFF. DNA for the CDR3: TGTGCCAGTAGTAAAAGAGCGGGAGACTACAATGAGCAGTTCTTC.